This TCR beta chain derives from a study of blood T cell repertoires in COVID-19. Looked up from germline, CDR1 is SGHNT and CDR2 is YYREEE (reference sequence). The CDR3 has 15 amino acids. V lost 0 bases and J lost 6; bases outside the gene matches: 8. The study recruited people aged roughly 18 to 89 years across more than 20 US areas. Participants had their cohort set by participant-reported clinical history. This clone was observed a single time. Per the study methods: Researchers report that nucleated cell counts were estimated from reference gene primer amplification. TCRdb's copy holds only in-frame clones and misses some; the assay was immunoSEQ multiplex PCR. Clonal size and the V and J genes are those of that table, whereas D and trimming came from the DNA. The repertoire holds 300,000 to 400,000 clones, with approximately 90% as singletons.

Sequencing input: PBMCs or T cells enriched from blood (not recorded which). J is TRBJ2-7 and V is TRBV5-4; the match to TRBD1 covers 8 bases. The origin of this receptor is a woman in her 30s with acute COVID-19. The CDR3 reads CASSLATGGTLEQYF. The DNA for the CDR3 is TGTGCCAGCAGCTTGGCCACAGGGGGGACCCTCGAGCAGTACTTC.